This section outlines one T cell receptor (beta chain) sequence together with its context. Its target is not known. Per the germline V gene, CDR1 is KGHSH and CDR2 is LQKENI. This CDR3 comprises 17 residues. V shed 3 bases and J 7 bases; nucleotides not matched to a gene: 14. The data were produced by immunoSEQ multiplex PCR, yet TCRdb's version contains in-frame clones alone and is incomplete. This table holds tens of thousands of clones, around 95% found once. The data originate from a study of cytomegalovirus exposure and HLA in healthy donors. Background on the study: In a later analysis, the 120 or so validation repertoires were reported to have used the same platform as the approximately 690 first-cohort repertoires.

Study-wide results and caveats: A subsequent analysis found that TCR clusters from the first cohort also tended to co-occur in the 120 or so validation repertoires, with about 93% of cluster scores above 0. The dataset shows that most TCR sequences were rare, while some public TCRs occurred in many donors.

Separate from the 666-subject first cohort was the approximately 110-subject validation cohort, to which the donors belonged. Sequences were obtained from PBMCs. The sequence came from a young man in good health and CMV-seronegative. V is TRBV18 and J is TRBJ1-5, with 8 bases that match TRBD1. The CDR3 coding sequence is TGTGCCAGCTCACCCCCAGGGGGACAGGAGATAGGACAGCCCCAGCATTTT. This sequence encodes CASSPPGGQEIGQPQHF.